This T cell receptor beta chain comes out of a study of blood T cell repertoires in COVID-19. Study-level information: Samples of COVID-19 (acute and convalescent) were obtained from the United States, Italy and Spain. T cells, B-cell-depleted T cells, or PBMCs supplied cDNA or gDNA.

This CDR3 comprises 15 residues. V lost 5 bases and J 4 bases, leaving 14 bases between the germline ends. Germline V gene lookup returns CDR1 SGHAT and CDR2 FQNNGV. Per the study methods: Nucleated cell counts were estimated from reference gene primer amplification. The assay was immunoSEQ multiplex PCR, and TCRdb's table has in-frame clones only and misses some. V, J and clone size reflect that table, while D and trimming were determined from the DNA. Of a few hundred thousand clones listed, about 90% are singletons. This clone was found once. The specimen sequenced was peripheral blood. The receptor's source is a woman between 40 and 55 years old with acute or convalescent COVID-19. The V call is TRBV11-2, the J call TRBJ2-2; weak D call: TRBD1 (5 bases). The CDR3 loop reads CASSPTGQGTGELFF. As DNA, the CDR3 is TGTGCCAGCAGCCCGACTGGTCAGGGCACCGGGGAGCTGTTTTTT.